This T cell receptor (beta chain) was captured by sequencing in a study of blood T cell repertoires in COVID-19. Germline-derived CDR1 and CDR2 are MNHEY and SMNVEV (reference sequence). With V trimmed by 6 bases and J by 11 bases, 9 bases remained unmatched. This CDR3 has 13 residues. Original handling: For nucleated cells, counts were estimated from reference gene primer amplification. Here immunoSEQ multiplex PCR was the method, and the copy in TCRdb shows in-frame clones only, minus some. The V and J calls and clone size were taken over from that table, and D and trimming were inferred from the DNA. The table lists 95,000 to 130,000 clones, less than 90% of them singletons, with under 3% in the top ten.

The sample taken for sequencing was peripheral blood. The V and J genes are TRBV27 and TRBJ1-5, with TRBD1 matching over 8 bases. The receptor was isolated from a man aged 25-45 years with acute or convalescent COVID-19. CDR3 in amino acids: CASRGQARGAQHF. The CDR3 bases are TGTGCCAGCAGGGGACAGGCACGGGGAGCCCAGCATTTT.